This T cell receptor (beta chain) appears in the sequencing data of a study of neurological immune-mediated disorders. This clonotype was picked up many times. TCRdb itself ran the 5' RACE reads through MiXCR, one entry per CDR3 protein. The sample has some 50,000 distinct CDR3 sequences, about 2% seen once. This sequence was found in a woman in her thirties or forties with multiple sclerosis. Sequenced material: PBMCs.

CDR3 sequence reads: CASSQSTEAFF. The CDR3 DNA follows: TGTGCCAGCAGCCAAAGCACTGAAGCTTTCTTT. The chain uses TRBV14 and TRBJ1-1, with D unclear. The CDR3 has 11 amino acids. Trimming cost V 2 bases and J 4 bases, with 2 bases left between them. Germline V lookup: CDR1 SGHDN, CDR2 FVKESK.